The 29 T cell receptor beta chains in this list originate from one sample, sequenced in a study of blood T cells in healthy people across ages. For the second PCR, which ran for about 6 to 12 cycles, a sample-barcoded 5' primer and a J-beta primer mix were used. One entry per CDR3 protein, called by TCRdb with MiXCR from the 5' RACE reads. The sample includes roughly 800,000 distinct CDR3 sequences, 20% to 25% of them seen just once. This sample also belongs to another study, concerning T cells of mothers and their children.

The sequenced sample consisted of blood. Source of these receptors: a boy younger than 18 in good health.

For this clonotype: Lacking the conserved final phenylalanine or tryptophan, this CDR3 likely reflects a read error. V gene TRBV27 combines with J gene TRBJ2-7; 11 bases agree with TRBD1. The CDR3 is 14 residues long. Germline CDR1 is MNHEY and CDR2 is SMNVEV (reference sequence). Trimming took 3 bases from V and 4 from J; bases not matched to a gene: 2. CDR3 coding DNA: TGTGCCAGCAGTTTGGGGGACAGGGGGTACGAGCAGTACCTC. As protein: CASSLGDRGYEQYL.

The rearrangement joins TRBV7-2 to TRBJ2-3; D might be TRBD1 (7 bases). Trimming took 6 bases from V and 3 from J, leaving 16 bases between them. The CDR3 is made up of 15 amino acids. The germline V gene encodes CDR1 SGHTA and CDR2 FQGNSA. The DNA for the CDR3 is TGTGCCAGCAGGCCCAACAGGGGAGGTACAGATACGCAGTATTTT. It yields the protein CASRPNRGGTDTQYF.

This chain uses TRBV5-4 with TRBJ2-1; D gene uncertain. This CDR3 region has 13 residues. V lost 2 bases to trimming and J lost 7 bases, with 10 bases between them. Germline CDR1 and CDR2: SGHNT and YYREEE (reference sequence). The CDR3: CASSFSNGNEQFF. The CDR3 coding sequence is TGTGCCAGCAGCTTCTCCAACGGGAATGAGCAGTTCTTC.

The sample holds a few counts of this clonotype. The junction differs from germline at one of its ends, possibly a read error. The genes are TRBV29-1 and TRBJ1-3, with D possibly being TRBD1 (6 bases). The CDR3 has 18 residues. CDR1 is SQVTM, CDR2 ANQGSEA, per germline. This CDR3 is CSVDGGVGWGASGSTIYF. The DNA of the CDR3 is TGCAGCGTTGATGGTGGGGTAGGGTGGGGGGCCTCTGGAAGCACCATATATTTT.

The sample holds a few counts of this clonotype. The chain joins TRBV20-1 to TRBJ2-7; 9 bases match TRBD2. Germline V gene lookup returns CDR1 DFQATT and CDR2 SNEGSKA (reference sequence). Trimming cost V 0 bases and J 1 base; bases outside gene matches: 7. The CDR3 has 16 amino acids. CDR3 sequence: CSARDLRTSASYEQYF. The CDR3 DNA sequence: TGCAGTGCTAGAGATCTTAGGACTAGCGCTTCCTACGAGCAGTACTTC.

The chain has TRBV28 and TRBJ2-1, with TRBD2 matching over 8 bases. CDR1 and CDR2 from the germline V gene are MDHEN and SYDVKM. The V gene end was trimmed by 5 bases and the J gene end by 3 bases; junction bases not matched to a gene: 9. This CDR3 spans 16 amino acids. CDR3 in DNA: TGTGCCAGCAGTCCGGGGGGTAGCGGGGACTACAATGAGCAGTTCTTC. Translating gives CASSPGGSGDYNEQFF.

The chain employs TRBV25-1 and TRBJ2-1; 8 bases align to TRBD2. V was clipped by 4 bases and J by 4 bases; unmatched bases: 9. This CDR3 has 16 amino acids. CDR1 and CDR2 (germline): MGHDK, SYGVNS. The CDR3 reads CASSVRVSGVYNEQFF. CDR3 DNA: TGTGCCAGCAGTGTCCGGGTTAGCGGGGTATACAATGAGCAGTTCTTC.

Only a few counts were recorded for this clonotype. V gene TRBV5-1 combines with J gene TRBJ2-2, with 9 bases matching TRBD1. The CDR3 contains 16 residues. Germline values: CDR1 SGHRS, CDR2 YFSETQ. V shed 0 bases, J shed 5 bases, and the junction held 5 bases outside the gene matches. CDR3 nucleotides: TGCGCCAGCAGCTTGGCCGGACAGGGGCGAACCGGGGAGCTGTTTTTT. Translating gives CASSLAGQGRTGELFF.

The gene calls are TRBV27 and TRBJ1-2, with 7 bases identical to TRBD1. The CDR3 is 14 residues long. Germline V CDR1 and CDR2: MNHEY, SMNVEV (reference sequence). Unmatched junction bases numbered 7, after V lost 5 bases and J lost 4 bases. CDR3 protein: CASSGSQGFYGYTF. In DNA form, the CDR3 reads TGTGCCAGCAGTGGGTCACAGGGGTTCTATGGCTACACCTTC.

The table lists this clonotype with a few counts. J is TRBJ2-5 and V is TRBV5-1; 10 bases line up with TRBD2. The junction had 4 bases not matched to a gene; V was cut back by 2 bases and J by 3 bases. There are 15 residues in the CDR3. Per the germline V gene, CDR1 is SGHRS and CDR2 is YFSETQ. The CDR3 DNA follows: TGCGCCAGCAGCTTTTCTAGCGGGAGAGAAGAGACCCAGTACTTC. Translating it yields CASSFSSGREETQYF.

CDR3 loop: CASSLVRGAYGYTF. As DNA, the CDR3 is TGTGCCAGCAGCTTGGTGAGGGGGGCGTATGGCTACACCTTC. This chain joins TRBV11-2 and TRBJ1-2, with D possibly being TRBD1 (6 bases). Per germline, CDR1 SGHAT and CDR2 FQNNGV. V was trimmed by 3 bases and J by 5 bases, leaving 13 bases between them. This CDR3 region has 14 residues.

The chain links TRBV20-1 to TRBJ1-2, with unresolved D. This CDR3 has 12 residues. Germline V gene lookup returns CDR1 DFQATT and CDR2 SNEGSKA (reference sequence). The V gene lost 1 base and the J gene lost 4 bases, with 7 bases spanning the gap. CDR3 DNA sequence: TGCAGTGCTAGAGCGTTGTTCTATGGCTACACCTTC. Its translation: CSARALFYGYTF.

This clonotype has more than one count but fewer than ten. The chain combines TRBV29-1 with TRBJ2-1; 9 bases align to TRBD1. The J call may be incorrect, as the DNA end agrees better with TRBJ2-7. The CDR3 has 14 amino acids. From germline, CDR1 is SQVTM and CDR2 ANQGSEA. CDR3 amino acids: CSVERTGAPNEQYF. The CDR3 DNA sequence: TGCAGCGTTGAGAGGACAGGGGCTCCGAACGAGCAGTACTTC.

The chain combines TRBV9 with TRBJ2-5; TRBD1 agrees at 9 bases. The CDR3 spans 14 residues. Germline V lookup: CDR1 SGDLS, CDR2 YYNGEE. Losses at the gene ends were 3 bases for V and 5 bases for J; bases not matched to a gene: 5. CDR3 in amino acids: CASSGGQGLETQYF. The CDR3 bases are TGTGCCAGCAGCGGCGGACAGGGGTTGGAGACCCAGTACTTC.

Concerning this clonotype itself: Relative to the germline gene, one junction end is altered; a read error may explain this. V usage is TRBV7-3 and J usage is TRBJ2-6; D may be TRBD1 (5 bases). The CDR3 runs to 16 residues. Germline V lookup: CDR1 SGHTA, CDR2 FQGTGA. CDR3 nucleotide sequence: TGTGCCAGCAGCCTACCTCGGAGCTCTGGGGCCGACGTCCTGACTTTC. Amino acid sequence: CASSLPRSSGADVLTF.

The chain joins TRBV2 to TRBJ1-2; D is unresolved. V lost 4 bases and J lost 4, with 7 bases in between. The CDR3 consists of 12 residues. CDR1 and CDR2 (germline): SNHLY, FYNNEI. CDR3 DNA sequence: TGTGCCAGCAGTGGTCAGATCTATGGCTACACCTTC. It is translated as CASSGQIYGYTF.

This rearrangement joins TRBV5-1 to TRBJ2-5; a weak D match, TRBD2 (7 bases). Deletions cut 1 base from V and 0 bases from J, with 16 bases between. The CDR3 consists of 17 residues. CDR1 SGHRS and CDR2 YFSETQ come from the germline V gene. The CDR3 DNA reads as TGCGCCAGCAGCTTGATGAGTCCGGGGGGCTACCAAGAGACCCAGTACTTC. It translates to CASSLMSPGGYQETQYF.

The genes are TRBV7-2 and TRBJ1-4; perhaps TRBD1 as D (6 bases). The V end was cut by 5 bases, the J end by 7 bases, with 17 bases between. This CDR3 is 15 amino acids long. The germline V gene encodes CDR1 SGHTA and CDR2 FQGNSA. The CDR3 DNA is TGTGCCAGCAGCGGGGGGCGGTCCTCGAGTGAAAAACTGTTTTTT. Protein sequence: CASSGGRSSSEKLFF.

This clonotype was recorded a few times. This sequence joins TRBV6-5 and TRBJ2-1; D is tentatively TRBD1 or TRBD2 (6 bases each). Gene TRBJ2-5 matches the end of the DNA better, so the J call may be wrong. Germline CDR1 and CDR2: MNHEY and SVGAGI. The CDR3 has 15 residues. CDR3 sequence reads: CASSLGGLVPETQYF. The CDR3 DNA sequence: TGTGCCAGCAGTCTAGGGGGGCTAGTTCCTGAGACCCAGTACTTC.

The V and J genes are TRBV5-1 and TRBJ2-3; 11 nucleotides line up with TRBD2. The V segment lost 0 bases and the J segment 3 bases; nucleotides outside the gene matches: 6. CDR3 length equals 17 residues. Germline V lookup: CDR1 SGHRS, CDR2 YFSETQ. The CDR3 DNA is TGCGCCAGCAGCTTGGCTCTAGCGGGAGGTCCTACAGATACGCAGTATTTT. Protein product: CASSLALAGGPTDTQYF.

The V and J genes are TRBV5-1 and TRBJ2-3; 7 bases line up with TRBD1. With 3 bases clipped from V and 0 bases from J, the junction kept 4 bases outside the gene matches. The V gene's germline CDR1 is SGHRS and CDR2 YFSETQ. The CDR3 consists of 15 residues. The CDR3 coding sequence is TGCGCCAGCAGCTACCTGACAGGGAGCACAGATACGCAGTATTTT. Translating it yields CASSYLTGSTDTQYF.

The chain employs TRBV4-2 and TRBJ2-7, with TRBD2 matching 7 bases. The germline V gene encodes CDR1 LGHNA and CDR2 YNFKEQ. Trimming took 3 bases from V and 5 from J; bases not matched to a gene: 4. The CDR3 spans 13 residues. The CDR3 spells CASSQTSYNEQYF. CDR3 DNA: TGTGCCAGCAGCCAGACTAGCTATAACGAGCAGTACTTC.

This chain joins TRBV11-2 and TRBJ2-5; 8 bases fit TRBD2. The CDR3 consists of 17 residues. Germline V lookup: CDR1 SGHAT, CDR2 FQNNGV. J was trimmed by 0 bases and V by 0 bases; bases with no gene match: 6. CDR3 in DNA: TGTGCCAGCAGCTTAGATCTGAGCGGGGGCGACCAAGAGACCCAGTACTTC. It yields the protein CASSLDLSGGDQETQYF.

This clonotype has a handful of counts. The J gene is TRBJ2-3, the V gene TRBV21-1. TRBV21-1 is deemed a pseudogene. This CDR3 contains 15 residues. CDR3: CASTKAGLSTDTQYF. CDR3 nucleotides: TGTGCCAGCACGAAAGCGGGCCTCAGCACAGATACGCAGTATTTT.

The chain couples TRBV7-2 to TRBJ1-5, with TRBD1 matching over 8 bases. This CDR3 has 15 amino acids. J lost 4 bases, V lost 1 base, and 3 bases had no gene match. CDR1 SGHTA and CDR2 FQGNSA come from the germline V gene. The CDR3: CASSLETGDNQPQHF. DNA of the CDR3: TGTGCCAGCAGCTTAGAGACAGGGGATAATCAGCCCCAGCATTTT.

V is TRBV4-1 and J is TRBJ2-2, with 9 bases matching TRBD1. The CDR3 covers 16 residues. Per the germline V gene, CDR1 is MGHRA and CDR2 is YSYEKL. The ends lost 4 bases at V and 3 bases at J; junction bases unmatched: 6. The CDR3 reads CASSPLTGGYTGELFF. DNA for the CDR3: TGCGCCAGCAGCCCTCTGACAGGGGGGTACACCGGGGAGCTGTTTTTT.

The chain recombines TRBV12-3 or TRBV12-4 with TRBJ2-1; D unclear. The CDR3 covers 12 residues. V lost 3 bases and J lost 6, with 6 bases in between. The CDR3 here is CASSFSINEQFF. The CDR3 nucleotides read TGTGCCAGCAGTTTTTCGATCAATGAGCAGTTCTTC.

This clonotype was seen more than once but under ten times. The chain recombines TRBV12-3 or TRBV12-4 with TRBJ2-3, with a possible D match to TRBD1 (6 bases). Trimming stripped 4 bases from V and 3 bases from J, with 11 bases between. The CDR3 sequence is 14 residues long. CDR3 region: CASSWSGVTDTQYF. The CDR3 nucleotides read TGTGCCAGCAGTTGGTCAGGGGTAACAGATACGCAGTATTTT.

A few counts support this clonotype. Germline and junction disagree at one end, which may indicate a read error. The chain joins TRBV6-6 to TRBJ1-1; D perhaps matches TRBD1 (6 bases). In germline, CDR1 is MNHNY, CDR2 SVGAGI (reference sequence). The CDR3 length is 12 residues. The CDR3 DNA sequence: TGTGCCAGCGGTTATACAGGGTCTGAAGCTTTCTTT. It translates to CASGYTGSEAFF.